This T cell receptor (beta chain) was retrieved from a study of T-cell reconstitution after alpha-beta-depleted transplantation in children. Whole-study results and caveats: Alpha-beta T cells present about two months after transplant were reported to originate from several hundred expanded graft clones. T-cell counts and diversity at one year post-transplant came mainly from newly produced T cells.

Comment on this clonotype: The antigen remains unidentified.

V shed 6 bases and J 3 bases; nucleotides not matched to a gene: 6. In germline, CDR1 is DFQATT, CDR2 SNEGSKA (reference sequence). The CDR3 spans 14 residues. As it was prepared, the TCRbeta library received unique molecular identifiers. TCRdb reprocessed the PCR reads via MiXCR and lists one record per CDR3 protein. The table has about 980,000 distinct CDR3 sequences, 25% to 35% seen once. Here the sequenced sample was PBMCs, mostly from graft donor cells, taken 360 days after TCRalphabeta/CD19-depleted stem cell transplant. This chain joins TRBV20-1 and TRBJ2-3, with TRBD1 matching 10 bases. The TCR comes from a boy under two years old who had a stem cell transplant for SCID, so the T cells may come from the graft donor. The CDR3 loop reads CSARRQGATDTQYF. The CDR3 nucleotides read TGCAGTGCGCGTCGACAGGGGGCAACAGATACGCAGTATTTT.